One sample yielded the 31 T cell receptor beta chains listed below, sequenced in a study of T cell repertoires in cytomegalovirus infection. These TCRs are of unknown antigen specificity. A single record per CDR3 protein comes from TCRdb applying MiXCR to the reads. The sample has approximately 340,000 distinct CDR3 sequences, around 29% seen once. The material sequenced was cultured PBMCs, taken from culture after CMV antigen stimulation. The origin of the receptors is a human donor in good health (CMV status not recorded). Some clones in this sample may be carry-over from other donors' samples.

The chain combines TRBV4-2 with TRBJ1-5, with no clear D. This CDR3 comprises 15 residues. Germline lookup yields CDR1 LGHNA and CDR2 YNFKEQ. The V end lost 1 base, the J end lost 5 bases, and 12 bases lay between the germline ends. The CDR3 here is CASSQGGGKDQPQHF. The CDR3 DNA is TGTGCCAGCAGCCAAGGGGGTGGGAAGGATCAGCCCCAGCATTTT.

V gene TRBV6-5 combines with J gene TRBJ2-4, with D perhaps TRBD2 (5 bases). Germline assignment: CDR1 MNHEY and CDR2 SVGAGI. The V gene lost 2 bases and the J gene lost 1 base, with 9 bases spanning the gap. The CDR3 consists of 15 residues. Here the CDR3 reads CASSYNRDAKNIQYF. For the CDR3, the DNA is TGTGCCAGCAGTTACAACCGGGATGCCAAAAACATTCAGTACTTC.

V gene TRBV3-1 combines with J gene TRBJ1-2; no reliable D call. The V gene lost 4 bases and the J gene lost 7 bases, with 16 bases spanning the gap. This CDR3 is 14 amino acids long. Germline lookup yields CDR1 LGHDT and CDR2 YNNKEL (reference sequence). The CDR3 spells CASSLGAPGGGYTF. As DNA, the CDR3 is TGTGCCAGCAGCCTCGGCGCCCCGGGCGGTGGCTACACCTTC.

This clonotype was picked up a small number of times. The chain employs TRBV19 and TRBJ2-7, with 9 bases that match TRBD2. J was trimmed by 3 bases and V by 5 bases; bases with no gene match: 5. The CDR3 runs 14 residues. Looked up from germline, CDR1 is LNHDA and CDR2 is SQIVND (reference sequence). The CDR3 sequence: CASSLAGDLYEQYF. CDR3 coding DNA: TGTGCCAGTAGTTTAGCGGGAGACCTCTACGAGCAGTACTTC.

The J gene is TRBJ1-1, the V gene TRBV5-1; D possibly corresponds to TRBD1 (6 bases). Trimming took off 6 bases at V and 3 bases at J, with 15 bases between the two ends. Germline V gene sequence: CDR1 SGHRS, CDR2 YFSETQ. The CDR3 totals 14 residues. CDR3 loop: CASMPYSGDTEAFF. The CDR3 coding sequence is TGCGCCAGCATGCCTTATTCAGGGGACACTGAAGCTTTCTTT. Using reference TRBV5-1 and TRBJ1-1 for the parts outside the CDR3, the full variable domain is KAGVTQTPRYLIKTRGQQVTLSCSPISGHRSVSWYQQTPGQGLQFLFEYFSETQRNKGNFPGRFSGRQFSNSRSEMNVSTLELGDSALYLCASMPYSGDTEAFFGQGTRLTVV.

V usage is TRBV5-1 and J usage is TRBJ2-2; 8 nucleotides match TRBD1. CDR1 and CDR2 from the germline V gene are SGHRS and YFSETQ. The CDR3 runs 15 residues. J lost 5 bases, V lost 0 bases, and 3 bases had no gene match. CDR3 bases: TGCGCCAGCAGCTTGGAGACAGGGGTGACCGGGGAGCTGTTTTTT. This gives the protein CASSLETGVTGELFF.

There are a few counts of this clonotype. The chain combines TRBV10-3 with TRBJ1-5; D is uncertain. The length of the CDR3 is 14 residues. Trimming removed 0 bases from V and 6 bases from J, with 9 bases in between. CDR1 and CDR2 from the germline V gene are ENHRY and SYGVKD. The CDR3 sequence is CAISESSKIQPQHF. CDR3 sequence (DNA): TGTGCCATCAGTGAGTCGAGCAAGATTCAGCCCCAGCATTTT.

V is TRBV7-2 and J is TRBJ1-1; 10 bases line up with TRBD1. This CDR3 region has 15 residues. V was clipped by 10 bases and J by 4 bases; unmatched bases: 12. Germline V gene sequence: CDR1 SGHTA, CDR2 FQGNSA. CDR3 sequence reads: CANSDRGNFRTEAFF. As DNA, the CDR3 is TGTGCCAACTCGGACAGGGGGAATTTCCGCACTGAAGCTTTCTTT.

The chain links TRBV9 to TRBJ2-3; no firm D call. The V gene lost 0 bases and the J gene lost 2 bases, with 10 bases spanning the gap. The CDR3 loop spans 15 amino acids. Germline V CDR1 and CDR2: SGDLS, YYNGEE. The CDR3: CASSVGPSHTDTQYF. CDR3 nucleotides: TGTGCCAGCAGCGTAGGACCATCACACACAGATACGCAGTATTTT.

The chain uses TRBV6-5 and TRBJ1-3, with 8 bases that match TRBD1. The V gene end was trimmed by 6 bases and the J gene end by 2 bases; junction bases not matched to a gene: 6. The length of the CDR3 is 15 residues. Germline CDR1 MNHEY, CDR2 SVGAGI. In nucleotides, the CDR3 is TGTGCCAGCAGCCCAGGGGGCTTAGCTGGAAACACCATATATTTT. This sequence encodes CASSPGGLAGNTIYF.

This clonotype has just a few counts. The chain carries TRBV7-8 and TRBJ2-3; D is ambiguous. There are 13 residues in the CDR3. Germline V CDR1 and CDR2: SGHVS, FQNEAQ. Trimming left V 7 bases short and J 2 bases short, with 10 bases between. The CDR3 loop reads CASKETATDTQYF. Here the CDR3 DNA reads TGTGCCAGCAAGGAAACGGCCACAGATACGCAGTATTTT.

V usage is TRBV12-3 or TRBV12-4 and J usage is TRBJ2-7; the D gene is possibly TRBD1 (6 bases). CDR3 size: 13 residues. Trimming removed 4 bases at V and 2 bases at J, with 9 bases between. CDR3 bases: TGTGCCAGCAGTTGGACAGCACCCTACGAGCAGTACTTC. Its translation: CASSWTAPYEQYF.

J is TRBJ2-1 and V is TRBV12-3 or TRBV12-4; TRBD2 aligns across 8 bases. This CDR3 contains 14 residues. With 8 bases clipped from V and 5 bases from J, the junction kept 8 bases outside the gene matches. CDR3 sequence: CASLTGGRNNEQFF. In DNA, the CDR3 is TGTGCCAGCCTCACCGGCGGGAGGAACAATGAGCAGTTCTTC.

J is TRBJ2-3 and V is TRBV7-4, with D hard to call. V gave up 5 bases and J gave up 2 bases, with 11 bases separating them. Germline CDR1 and CDR2: SGHVT and SQSDAQ. The CDR3 runs 14 residues. CDR3 residues: CASSRRPSTDTQYF. DNA of the CDR3: TGTGCCAGCAGCCGAAGGCCCTCCACAGATACGCAGTATTTT. Full variable domain (missing parts from reference TRBV7-4 and TRBJ2-3): GAGVSQSPRYKVAKRGRDVALRCDSISGHVTLYWYRQTLGQGSEVLTYSQSDAQRDKSGRPSGRFSAERPERSVSTLKIQRTEQGDSAVYLCASSRRPSTDTQYFGPGTRLTVL.

The table lists this clonotype with a few counts. In DNA, the CDR3 is TGTGCCAGCAGTTTAGGACAGTTCAATCAGCCCCAGCATTTT. It is translated as CASSLGQFNQPQHF. The chain is built from TRBV27 and TRBJ1-5, with D possibly being TRBD1 (6 bases). Trimming removed 2 bases at V and 3 bases at J, with 8 bases between. Per the germline V gene, CDR1 is MNHEY and CDR2 is SMNVEV (reference sequence). The CDR3 is made up of 14 amino acids.

About this clonotype: One junction end disagrees with the germline gene, perhaps due to a read error. The V gene is TRBV5-1, the J gene TRBJ2-2; possibly TRBD1 or TRBD2 for D (5 bases each). The CDR3 runs to 19 residues. From germline, CDR1 is SGHRS and CDR2 YFSETQ. The CDR3: CASSVRTPSGTANTGKLFF. The CDR3 bases are TGCGCCAGCAGCGTTAGGACGCCCTCCGGGACGGCGAACACCGGGAAGCTGTTTTTT.

J is TRBJ1-5 and V is TRBV12-3 or TRBV12-4; D might be TRBD1 (6 bases). The CDR3 length is 15 residues. The V and J ends lost 2 bases and 5 bases respectively, with 13 bases between them. CDR3 loop: CASSLRSAGDQPQHF. The CDR3 DNA follows: TGTGCCAGCAGTTTACGGTCGGCAGGGGATCAGCCCCAGCATTTT.

The table lists this clonotype with a few counts. The J gene is TRBJ1-1, the V gene TRBV6-5, with 10 bases matching TRBD1. The CDR3 extends over 17 amino acids. Germline loops: CDR1 MNHEY, CDR2 SVGAGI. J was trimmed by 4 bases and V by 0 bases; bases with no gene match: 8. The CDR3 region has the DNA TGTGCCAGCAGTTACTCTAGACCGGGACAGGGGTTCACTGAAGCTTTCTTT. This codes for CASSYSRPGQGFTEAFF.

This clonotype was seen many times. The chain employs TRBV7-6 and TRBJ2-1; D gene unclear. CDR3 length equals 15 residues. Trimming stripped 5 bases from V and 5 bases from J, with 16 bases between. Germline lookup yields CDR1 SGHVS and CDR2 FNYEAQ. The chain's CDR3 is CASSPGIGLNNEQFF. CDR3 sequence (DNA): TGTGCCAGCAGCCCGGGCATCGGGCTAAACAATGAGCAGTTCTTC.

The rearrangement uses TRBV11-3 and TRBJ2-7; D unclear. V dropped 0 bases and J dropped 6 bases, with 9 bases sitting between them. Per the germline V gene, CDR1 is SGHNT and CDR2 is YENEEA. The CDR3 runs to 13 residues. CDR3 in amino acids: CASSLEGFGEQYF. CDR3 coding DNA: TGTGCCAGCAGCTTAGAAGGCTTCGGCGAGCAGTACTTC.

This clonotype came up a few times. The chain links TRBV6-6 to TRBJ2-1, with 9 bases that match TRBD2. V lost 3 bases and J lost 4; bases outside the gene matches: 4. Germline V gene lookup returns CDR1 MNHNY and CDR2 SVGAGI (reference sequence). The CDR3 spans 15 residues. The CDR3 loop reads CASSYSGSGYNEQFF. CDR3 in DNA: TGTGCCAGCAGTTATAGCGGGAGCGGTTACAATGAGCAGTTCTTC.

This clonotype occurred a few times. CDR3 in DNA: TGTGCCAGCAGCGTCGACAGGGATGAGCAGTTCTTC. Its protein is CASSVDRDEQFF. V gene TRBV7-2 combines with J gene TRBJ2-1; 7 bases fit TRBD1. In germline, CDR1 is SGHTA, CDR2 FQGNSA. The CDR3 runs 12 residues. V trimming: 5 bases; J trimming: 8 bases; junction bases outside the gene matches: 3.

V gene TRBV7-9 combines with J gene TRBJ2-6; D not resolved. Germline CDR1 SEHNR, CDR2 FQNEAQ (reference sequence). There are 15 residues in the CDR3. V was clipped by 5 bases and J by 0 bases, with 8 bases between them. The CDR3 DNA is TGTGCCAGCAGCATCGACAACTCTGGGGCCAACGTCCTGACTTTC. This encodes CASSIDNSGANVLTF. Variable domain in full (rest from reference TRBV7-9 and TRBJ2-6): DTGVSQNPRHKITKRGQNVTFRCDPISEHNRLYWYRQTLGQGPEFLTYFQNEAQLEKSRLLSDRFSAERPKGSFSTLEIQRTEQGDSAMYLCASSIDNSGANVLTFGAGSRLTVL.

This clonotype was seen more than once but under ten times. This sequence joins TRBV27 and TRBJ1-3, with a weak D call TRBD1 (6 bases). Trimming removed 4 bases at V and 1 base at J, with 14 bases between. This CDR3 region has 16 residues. Germline V gene sequence: CDR1 MNHEY, CDR2 SMNVEV (reference sequence). The CDR3, as DNA: TGTGCCAGCAGTTCCCTGGGGGCAACGTCTGGAAACACCATATATTTT. Protein product: CASSSLGATSGNTIYF.

This chain uses TRBV28 with TRBJ2-2, with D perhaps matching TRBD1 or TRBD2 (5 bases each). Between the trimmed V and J ends, which lost 2 bases and 0 bases, there was a span of 10 bases. The CDR3 consists of 16 residues. The germline CDR1 and CDR2 sequences are MDHEN and SYDVKM. The CDR3 protein is CASSLLGETNTGELFF. CDR3 nucleotides: TGTGCCAGCAGTTTACTGGGGGAAACGAACACCGGGGAGCTGTTTTTT.

This rearrangement joins TRBV2 to TRBJ2-6; D gene uncertain. The CDR3 has 13 residues. Per the germline V gene, CDR1 is SNHLY and CDR2 is FYNNEI. Trimming took off 8 bases at V and 4 bases at J, with 9 bases between the two ends. CDR3 sequence (DNA): TGTGCCAGCTTGGTCACCGGGGCCAACGTCCTGACTTTC. It encodes CASLVTGANVLTF. Full variable domain (outside the CDR3, taken from reference TRBV2 and TRBJ2-6): EPEVTQTPSHQVTQMGQEVILRCVPISNHLYFYWYRQILGQKVEFLVSFYNNEISEKSEIFDDQFSVERPDGSNFTLKIRSTKLEDSAMYFCASLVTGANVLTFGAGSRLTVL.

The chain couples TRBV7-9 to TRBJ1-1, with D perhaps TRBD1 (6 bases). The length of the CDR3 is 16 residues. Germline-derived CDR1 and CDR2 are SEHNR and FQNEAQ (reference sequence). Trimming took 6 bases from V and 1 from J, leaving 18 bases between them. The CDR3, as DNA: TGTGCCAGCAGGCAAGGGACAAGGGGATCGAACACTGAAGCTTTCTTT. Protein: CASRQGTRGSNTEAFF.

This clonotype was seen a handful of times. The genes are TRBV6-2 or TRBV6-3 and TRBJ2-7; a weak D match, TRBD2 (6 bases). V dropped 5 bases and J dropped 6 bases, with 17 bases sitting between them. The CDR3 has 14 residues. Germline CDR1 MNHEY, CDR2 SVGEGT. CDR3 protein: CASSTSGTSTEQYF. In DNA form, the CDR3 reads TGTGCCAGCAGTACCTCCGGTACTAGCACCGAGCAGTACTTC.

This clonotype occurred once. The chain has TRBV20-1 and TRBJ2-7; TRBD2 matches at 8 bases. J lost 0 bases, V lost 0 bases, and 1 base had no gene match. The CDR3 length is 14 residues. The germline V gene has CDR1 DFQATT and CDR2 SNEGSKA (reference sequence). This CDR3 is CSARDSGVSYEQYF. The CDR3 nucleotides read TGCAGTGCTAGAGATAGCGGGGTCTCCTACGAGCAGTACTTC.

This clonotype was seen at least ten times. In DNA form, the CDR3 reads TGTGCCAGCAGCCCCCGTTGGGGGTTGCGGAACACTGAAGCTTTCTTT. Amino acid sequence: CASSPRWGLRNTEAFF. The chain is built from TRBV7-8 and TRBJ1-1; possible D gene TRBD1, 5 bases. CDR3 length: 16 residues. CDR1 SGHVS and CDR2 FQNEAQ come from the germline V gene. The V gene lost 5 bases and the J gene lost 1 base, with 17 bases spanning the gap.

The chain joins TRBV25-1 to TRBJ2-5, with unresolved D. Looked up from germline, CDR1 is MGHDK and CDR2 is SYGVNS. Trimming took 1 base from V and 5 from J, leaving 11 bases between them. The CDR3 spans 14 residues. In DNA form, the CDR3 reads TGTGCCAGCAGTGAATCGGGCGCCAGGGAGACCCAGTACTTC. It is translated as CASSESGARETQYF.